This T cell receptor (beta chain) was observed in a study of cytomegalovirus exposure and HLA in healthy donors. Study-wide results and limits: An analysis done earlier found most TCR beta V segments productive about 87% or about 30% of the time. The study flagged 150 to 200 TCR beta chains as cytomegalovirus-associated. As was reported, the classifier diagnosed cytomegalovirus status with high specificity and sensitivity.

The CDR3 spans 15 residues. Trimming removed 3 bases from V and 5 bases from J; junction bases left unmatched: 5. The germline CDR1 and CDR2 sequences are SGHAT and FQNNGV. Amplification used 60 Vbeta primers and 13 Jbeta primers. Per the original data handling: The count from a later analysis was 79 million or so unique TCR beta chains, some 12 million of them shared. This table comes from immunoSEQ multiplex PCR, and its TCRdb copy is limited to in-frame clones, with some not included. V, J and clone size are those of that table, while D and trimming were read from the DNA. This sample carries 120,000 or so clones, 80% of them seen once, and the ten largest clones take over 2.5%. About this clone: Its antigen is not identified.

The specimen was PBMCs. V and J are TRBV11-2 and TRBJ2-7; 12 bases line up with TRBD2. This TCR was recovered from a male donor in good health and CMV-seronegative. In nucleotides, the CDR3 is TGTGCCAGCAGCTTGACTAGCGGGAGTACCCACGAGCAGTACTTC. Protein sequence: CASSLTSGSTHEQYF.